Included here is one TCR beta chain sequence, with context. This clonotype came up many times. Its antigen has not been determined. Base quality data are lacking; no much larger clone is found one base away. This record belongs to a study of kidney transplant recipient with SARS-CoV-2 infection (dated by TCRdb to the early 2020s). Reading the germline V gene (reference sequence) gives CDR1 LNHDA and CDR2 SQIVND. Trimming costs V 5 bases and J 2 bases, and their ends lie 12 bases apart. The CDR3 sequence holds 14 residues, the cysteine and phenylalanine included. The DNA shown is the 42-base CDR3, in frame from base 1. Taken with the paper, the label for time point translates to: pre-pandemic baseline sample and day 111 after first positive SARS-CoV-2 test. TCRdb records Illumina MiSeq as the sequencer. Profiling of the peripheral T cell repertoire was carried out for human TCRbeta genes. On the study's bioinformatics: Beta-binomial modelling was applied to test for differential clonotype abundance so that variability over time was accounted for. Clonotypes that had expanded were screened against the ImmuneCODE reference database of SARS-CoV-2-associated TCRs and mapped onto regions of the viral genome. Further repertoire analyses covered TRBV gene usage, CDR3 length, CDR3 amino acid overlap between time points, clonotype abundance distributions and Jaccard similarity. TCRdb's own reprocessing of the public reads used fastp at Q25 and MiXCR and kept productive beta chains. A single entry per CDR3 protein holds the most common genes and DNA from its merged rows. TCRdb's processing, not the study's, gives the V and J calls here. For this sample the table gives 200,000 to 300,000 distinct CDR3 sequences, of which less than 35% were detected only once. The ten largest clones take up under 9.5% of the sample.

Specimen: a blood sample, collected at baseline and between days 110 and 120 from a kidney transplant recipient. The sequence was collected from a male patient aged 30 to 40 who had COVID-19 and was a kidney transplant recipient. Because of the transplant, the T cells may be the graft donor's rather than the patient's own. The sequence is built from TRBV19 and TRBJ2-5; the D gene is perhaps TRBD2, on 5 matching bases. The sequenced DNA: TGTGCCAGTAGTGTCCAAGCGGAGCAAGAGACCCAGTACTTC. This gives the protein CASSVQAEQETQYF.